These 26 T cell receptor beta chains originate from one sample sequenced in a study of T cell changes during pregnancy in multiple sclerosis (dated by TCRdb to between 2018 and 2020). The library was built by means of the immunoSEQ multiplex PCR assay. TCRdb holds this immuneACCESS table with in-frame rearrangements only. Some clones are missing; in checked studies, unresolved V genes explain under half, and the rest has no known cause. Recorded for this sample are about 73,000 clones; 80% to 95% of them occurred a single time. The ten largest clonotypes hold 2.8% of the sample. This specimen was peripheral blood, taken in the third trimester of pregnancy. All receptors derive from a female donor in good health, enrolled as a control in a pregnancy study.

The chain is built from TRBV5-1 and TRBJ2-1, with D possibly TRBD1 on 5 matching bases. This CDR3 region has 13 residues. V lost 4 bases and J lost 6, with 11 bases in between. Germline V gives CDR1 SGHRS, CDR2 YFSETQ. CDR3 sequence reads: CASSAGHVNEQFF. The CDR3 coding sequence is TGCGCCAGCAGCGCAGGACACGTCAATGAGCAGTTCTTC.

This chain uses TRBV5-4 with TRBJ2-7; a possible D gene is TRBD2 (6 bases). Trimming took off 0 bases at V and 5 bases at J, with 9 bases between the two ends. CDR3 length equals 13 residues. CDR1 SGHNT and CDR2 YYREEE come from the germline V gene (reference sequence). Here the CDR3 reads CASSLGGNNEQYF. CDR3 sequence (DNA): TGTGCCAGCAGCTTGGGCGGGAACAACGAGCAGTACTTC.

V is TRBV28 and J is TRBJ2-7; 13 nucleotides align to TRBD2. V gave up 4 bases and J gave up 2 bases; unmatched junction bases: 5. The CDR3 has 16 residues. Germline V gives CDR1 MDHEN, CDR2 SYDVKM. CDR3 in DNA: TGTGCCAGCAGTTCGACTAGCGGGAGGTCCCCCTACGAGCAGTACTTC. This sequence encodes CASSSTSGRSPYEQYF.

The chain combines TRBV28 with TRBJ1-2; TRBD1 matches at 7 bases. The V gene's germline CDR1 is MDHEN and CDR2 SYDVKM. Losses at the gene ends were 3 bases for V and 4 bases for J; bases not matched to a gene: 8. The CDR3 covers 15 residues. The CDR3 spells CASSFQRGPVYGYTF. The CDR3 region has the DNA TGTGCCAGCAGTTTTCAGAGGGGGCCAGTCTATGGCTACACCTTC.

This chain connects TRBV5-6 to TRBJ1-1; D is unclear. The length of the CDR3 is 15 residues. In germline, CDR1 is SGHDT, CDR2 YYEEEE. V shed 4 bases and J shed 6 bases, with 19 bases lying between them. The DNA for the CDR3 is TGTGCCAGCAGCCAAGACCCGGGGAGAGGTGCTGAAGCTTTCTTT. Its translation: CASSQDPGRGAEAFF.

In DNA, the CDR3 is TGTGCCAGCAGCTCGCCACTGACAGAAAGAAATTCACCCCTCCACTTT. Translating gives CASSSPLTERNSPLHF. The chain employs TRBV5-5 and TRBJ1-6, with D possibly matching TRBD1 (5 bases). The CDR3 consists of 16 residues. Germline loops: CDR1 SGHKS, CDR2 YYEKEE (reference sequence). V was pared by 3 bases and J by 7 bases, with 17 bases between.

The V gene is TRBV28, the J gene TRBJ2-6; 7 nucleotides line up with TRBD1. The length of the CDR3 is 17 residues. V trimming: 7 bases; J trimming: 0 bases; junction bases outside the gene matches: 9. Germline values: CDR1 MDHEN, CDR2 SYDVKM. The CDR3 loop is CASTHRTGRSGANVLTF. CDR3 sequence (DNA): TGTGCCAGCACTCACCGGACAGGACGCTCTGGGGCCAACGTCCTGACTTTC.

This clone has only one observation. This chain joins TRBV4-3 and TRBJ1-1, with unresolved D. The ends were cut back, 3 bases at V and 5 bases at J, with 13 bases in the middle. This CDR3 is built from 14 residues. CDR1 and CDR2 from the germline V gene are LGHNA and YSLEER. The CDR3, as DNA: TGCGCCAGCAGCCACGCCGTGGTAGTTACTGAAGCTTTCTTT. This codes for CASSHAVVVTEAFF.

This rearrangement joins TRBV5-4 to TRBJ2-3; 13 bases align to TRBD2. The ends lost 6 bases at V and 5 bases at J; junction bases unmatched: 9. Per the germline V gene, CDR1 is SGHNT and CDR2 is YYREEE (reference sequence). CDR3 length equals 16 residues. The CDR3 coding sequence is TGTGCCAGCACCGTTGGGACTAGCGGGGCTGGAGATACGCAGTATTTT. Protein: CASTVGTSGAGDTQYF.

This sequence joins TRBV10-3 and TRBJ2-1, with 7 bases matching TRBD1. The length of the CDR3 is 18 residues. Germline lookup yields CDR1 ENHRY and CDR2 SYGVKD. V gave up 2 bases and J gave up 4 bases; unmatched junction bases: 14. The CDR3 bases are TGTGCCATCAGTGAGCAAGAAACCGGGACAGACCTTTACAATGAGCAGTTCTTC. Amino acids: CAISEQETGTDLYNEQFF.

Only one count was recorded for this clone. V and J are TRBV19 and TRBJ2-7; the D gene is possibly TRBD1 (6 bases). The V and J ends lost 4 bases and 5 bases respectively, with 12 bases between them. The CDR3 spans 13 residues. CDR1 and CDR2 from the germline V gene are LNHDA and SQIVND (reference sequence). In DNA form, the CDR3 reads TGTGCCAGTAGTACCCACTACAGGGACGAGCAGTACTTC. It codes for CASSTHYRDEQYF.

In nucleotides, the CDR3 is TGTGCCAGCAGTAGGGACAGGGATCAGCCCCAGCATTTT. Translation: CASSRDRDQPQHF. The V and J genes are TRBV28 and TRBJ1-5; 9 bases agree with TRBD1. CDR1 and CDR2 (germline): MDHEN, SYDVKM. The CDR3 runs to 13 residues. J gave up 5 bases and V 5 bases, and 1 base lay outside the gene matches.

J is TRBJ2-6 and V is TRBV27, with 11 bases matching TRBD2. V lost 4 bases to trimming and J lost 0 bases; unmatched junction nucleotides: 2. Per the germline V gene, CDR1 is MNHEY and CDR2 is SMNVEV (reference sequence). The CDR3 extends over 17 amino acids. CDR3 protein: CASSSLAGVSGANVLTF. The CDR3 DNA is TGTGCCAGCAGTTCACTAGCGGGAGTCTCTGGGGCCAACGTCCTGACTTTC.

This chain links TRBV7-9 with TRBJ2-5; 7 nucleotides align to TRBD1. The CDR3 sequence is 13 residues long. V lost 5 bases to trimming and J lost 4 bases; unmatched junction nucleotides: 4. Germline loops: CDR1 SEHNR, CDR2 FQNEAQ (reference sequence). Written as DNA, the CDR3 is TGTGCCAGCAGCAGACAGGGATCAGAGACCCAGTACTTC. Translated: CASSRQGSETQYF.

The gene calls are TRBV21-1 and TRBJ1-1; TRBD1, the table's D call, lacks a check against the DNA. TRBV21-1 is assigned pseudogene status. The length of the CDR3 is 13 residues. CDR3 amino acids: CASYDRMDTEAFF. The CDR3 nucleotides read TGTGCCAGTTACGACAGGATGGACACTGAAGCTTTCTTT.

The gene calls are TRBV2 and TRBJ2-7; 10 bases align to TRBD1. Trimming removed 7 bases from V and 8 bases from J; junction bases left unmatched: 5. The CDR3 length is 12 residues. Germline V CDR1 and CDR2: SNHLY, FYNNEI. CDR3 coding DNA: TGTGCCAGCACCCAGGGACAGGGGAAGCAGTACTTC. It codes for CASTQGQGKQYF.

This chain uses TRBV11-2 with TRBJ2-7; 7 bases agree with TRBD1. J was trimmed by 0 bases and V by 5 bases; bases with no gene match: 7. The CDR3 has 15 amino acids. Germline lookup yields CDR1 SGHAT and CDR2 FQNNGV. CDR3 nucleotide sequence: TGTGCCAGCAGCCAGGGGGTCGCTTACTCCTACGAGCAGTACTTC. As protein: CASSQGVAYSYEQYF.

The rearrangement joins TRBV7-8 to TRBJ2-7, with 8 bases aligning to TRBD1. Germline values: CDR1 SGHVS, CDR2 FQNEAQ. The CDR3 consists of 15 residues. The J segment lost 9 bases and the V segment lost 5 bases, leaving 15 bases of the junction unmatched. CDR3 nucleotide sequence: TGTGCCAGCAGCCCCCGACGGGGACAGGTCTCCGTGCAGTACTTC. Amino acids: CASSPRRGQVSVQYF. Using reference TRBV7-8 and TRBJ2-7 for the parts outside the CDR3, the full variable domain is GAGVSQSPRYKVAKRGQDVALRCDPISGHVSLFWYQQALGQGPEFLTYFQNEAQLDKSGLPSDRFFAERPEGSVSTLKIQRTQQEDSAVYLCASSPRRGQVSVQYFGPGTRLTVT.

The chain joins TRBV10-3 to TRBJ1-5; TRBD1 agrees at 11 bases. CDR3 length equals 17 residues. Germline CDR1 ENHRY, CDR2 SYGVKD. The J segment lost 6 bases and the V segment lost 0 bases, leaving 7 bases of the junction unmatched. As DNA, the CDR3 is TGTGCCATCAGTGAGTCCGTCCCGGGACAGGGGGGTCAGCCCCAGCATTTT. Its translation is CAISESVPGQGGQPQHF.

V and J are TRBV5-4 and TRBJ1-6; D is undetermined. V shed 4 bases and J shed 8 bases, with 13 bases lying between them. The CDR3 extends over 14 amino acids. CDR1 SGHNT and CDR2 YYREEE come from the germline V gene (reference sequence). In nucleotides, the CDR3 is TGTGCCAGCAGCACTCCGGGGAGCTATTCACCCCTCCACTTT. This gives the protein CASSTPGSYSPLHF.

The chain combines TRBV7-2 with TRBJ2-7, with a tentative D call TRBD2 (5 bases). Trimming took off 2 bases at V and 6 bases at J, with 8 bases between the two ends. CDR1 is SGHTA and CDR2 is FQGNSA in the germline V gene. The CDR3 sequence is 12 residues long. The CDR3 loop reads CASSLLSGEQYF. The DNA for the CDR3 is TGTGCCAGCAGCTTATTAAGCGGCGAGCAGTACTTC.

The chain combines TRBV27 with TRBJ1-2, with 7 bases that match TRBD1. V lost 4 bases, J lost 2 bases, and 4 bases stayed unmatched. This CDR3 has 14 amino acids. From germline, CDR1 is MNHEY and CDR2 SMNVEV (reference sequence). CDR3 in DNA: TGTGCCAGCAGTTCAGGGGGATACAACTATGGCTACACCTTC. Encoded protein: CASSSGGYNYGYTF.

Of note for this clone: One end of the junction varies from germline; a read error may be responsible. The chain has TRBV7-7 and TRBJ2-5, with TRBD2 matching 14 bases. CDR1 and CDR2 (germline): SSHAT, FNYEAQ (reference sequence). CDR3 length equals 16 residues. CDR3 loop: CASSPRLAGGLETQYF. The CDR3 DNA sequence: TGTGCTAGCAGCCCCCGACTAGCGGGAGGGCTCGAGACCCAGTACTTC. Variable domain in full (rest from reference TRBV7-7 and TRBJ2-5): GAGVSQSPRYKVTKRGQDVTLRCDPISSHATLYWYQQALGQGPEFLTYFNYEAQPDKSGLPSDRFSAERPEGSISTLTIQRTEQRDSAMYRCASSPRLAGGLETQYFGPGTRLLVL.

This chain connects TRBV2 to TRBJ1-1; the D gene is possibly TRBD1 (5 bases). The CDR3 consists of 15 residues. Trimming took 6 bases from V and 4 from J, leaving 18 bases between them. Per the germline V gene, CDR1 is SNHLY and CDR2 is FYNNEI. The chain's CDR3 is CASRSAGGTGTEAFF. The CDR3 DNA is TGTGCCAGCAGGTCGGCAGGAGGGACGGGCACTGAAGCTTTCTTT.

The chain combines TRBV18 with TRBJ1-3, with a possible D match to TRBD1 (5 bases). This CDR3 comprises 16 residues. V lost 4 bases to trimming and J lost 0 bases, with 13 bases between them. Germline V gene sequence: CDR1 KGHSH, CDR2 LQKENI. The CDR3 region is CASSLSPGISGNTIYF. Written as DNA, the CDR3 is TGTGCCAGCTCACTTTCCCCAGGGATCTCTGGAAACACCATATATTTT.

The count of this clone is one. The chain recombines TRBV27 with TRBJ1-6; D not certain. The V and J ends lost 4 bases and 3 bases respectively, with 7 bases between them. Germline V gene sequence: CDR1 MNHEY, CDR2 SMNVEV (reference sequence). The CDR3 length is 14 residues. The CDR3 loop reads CASSYGIYNSPLHF. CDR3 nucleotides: TGTGCCAGCAGTTACGGTATCTATAATTCACCCCTCCACTTT.